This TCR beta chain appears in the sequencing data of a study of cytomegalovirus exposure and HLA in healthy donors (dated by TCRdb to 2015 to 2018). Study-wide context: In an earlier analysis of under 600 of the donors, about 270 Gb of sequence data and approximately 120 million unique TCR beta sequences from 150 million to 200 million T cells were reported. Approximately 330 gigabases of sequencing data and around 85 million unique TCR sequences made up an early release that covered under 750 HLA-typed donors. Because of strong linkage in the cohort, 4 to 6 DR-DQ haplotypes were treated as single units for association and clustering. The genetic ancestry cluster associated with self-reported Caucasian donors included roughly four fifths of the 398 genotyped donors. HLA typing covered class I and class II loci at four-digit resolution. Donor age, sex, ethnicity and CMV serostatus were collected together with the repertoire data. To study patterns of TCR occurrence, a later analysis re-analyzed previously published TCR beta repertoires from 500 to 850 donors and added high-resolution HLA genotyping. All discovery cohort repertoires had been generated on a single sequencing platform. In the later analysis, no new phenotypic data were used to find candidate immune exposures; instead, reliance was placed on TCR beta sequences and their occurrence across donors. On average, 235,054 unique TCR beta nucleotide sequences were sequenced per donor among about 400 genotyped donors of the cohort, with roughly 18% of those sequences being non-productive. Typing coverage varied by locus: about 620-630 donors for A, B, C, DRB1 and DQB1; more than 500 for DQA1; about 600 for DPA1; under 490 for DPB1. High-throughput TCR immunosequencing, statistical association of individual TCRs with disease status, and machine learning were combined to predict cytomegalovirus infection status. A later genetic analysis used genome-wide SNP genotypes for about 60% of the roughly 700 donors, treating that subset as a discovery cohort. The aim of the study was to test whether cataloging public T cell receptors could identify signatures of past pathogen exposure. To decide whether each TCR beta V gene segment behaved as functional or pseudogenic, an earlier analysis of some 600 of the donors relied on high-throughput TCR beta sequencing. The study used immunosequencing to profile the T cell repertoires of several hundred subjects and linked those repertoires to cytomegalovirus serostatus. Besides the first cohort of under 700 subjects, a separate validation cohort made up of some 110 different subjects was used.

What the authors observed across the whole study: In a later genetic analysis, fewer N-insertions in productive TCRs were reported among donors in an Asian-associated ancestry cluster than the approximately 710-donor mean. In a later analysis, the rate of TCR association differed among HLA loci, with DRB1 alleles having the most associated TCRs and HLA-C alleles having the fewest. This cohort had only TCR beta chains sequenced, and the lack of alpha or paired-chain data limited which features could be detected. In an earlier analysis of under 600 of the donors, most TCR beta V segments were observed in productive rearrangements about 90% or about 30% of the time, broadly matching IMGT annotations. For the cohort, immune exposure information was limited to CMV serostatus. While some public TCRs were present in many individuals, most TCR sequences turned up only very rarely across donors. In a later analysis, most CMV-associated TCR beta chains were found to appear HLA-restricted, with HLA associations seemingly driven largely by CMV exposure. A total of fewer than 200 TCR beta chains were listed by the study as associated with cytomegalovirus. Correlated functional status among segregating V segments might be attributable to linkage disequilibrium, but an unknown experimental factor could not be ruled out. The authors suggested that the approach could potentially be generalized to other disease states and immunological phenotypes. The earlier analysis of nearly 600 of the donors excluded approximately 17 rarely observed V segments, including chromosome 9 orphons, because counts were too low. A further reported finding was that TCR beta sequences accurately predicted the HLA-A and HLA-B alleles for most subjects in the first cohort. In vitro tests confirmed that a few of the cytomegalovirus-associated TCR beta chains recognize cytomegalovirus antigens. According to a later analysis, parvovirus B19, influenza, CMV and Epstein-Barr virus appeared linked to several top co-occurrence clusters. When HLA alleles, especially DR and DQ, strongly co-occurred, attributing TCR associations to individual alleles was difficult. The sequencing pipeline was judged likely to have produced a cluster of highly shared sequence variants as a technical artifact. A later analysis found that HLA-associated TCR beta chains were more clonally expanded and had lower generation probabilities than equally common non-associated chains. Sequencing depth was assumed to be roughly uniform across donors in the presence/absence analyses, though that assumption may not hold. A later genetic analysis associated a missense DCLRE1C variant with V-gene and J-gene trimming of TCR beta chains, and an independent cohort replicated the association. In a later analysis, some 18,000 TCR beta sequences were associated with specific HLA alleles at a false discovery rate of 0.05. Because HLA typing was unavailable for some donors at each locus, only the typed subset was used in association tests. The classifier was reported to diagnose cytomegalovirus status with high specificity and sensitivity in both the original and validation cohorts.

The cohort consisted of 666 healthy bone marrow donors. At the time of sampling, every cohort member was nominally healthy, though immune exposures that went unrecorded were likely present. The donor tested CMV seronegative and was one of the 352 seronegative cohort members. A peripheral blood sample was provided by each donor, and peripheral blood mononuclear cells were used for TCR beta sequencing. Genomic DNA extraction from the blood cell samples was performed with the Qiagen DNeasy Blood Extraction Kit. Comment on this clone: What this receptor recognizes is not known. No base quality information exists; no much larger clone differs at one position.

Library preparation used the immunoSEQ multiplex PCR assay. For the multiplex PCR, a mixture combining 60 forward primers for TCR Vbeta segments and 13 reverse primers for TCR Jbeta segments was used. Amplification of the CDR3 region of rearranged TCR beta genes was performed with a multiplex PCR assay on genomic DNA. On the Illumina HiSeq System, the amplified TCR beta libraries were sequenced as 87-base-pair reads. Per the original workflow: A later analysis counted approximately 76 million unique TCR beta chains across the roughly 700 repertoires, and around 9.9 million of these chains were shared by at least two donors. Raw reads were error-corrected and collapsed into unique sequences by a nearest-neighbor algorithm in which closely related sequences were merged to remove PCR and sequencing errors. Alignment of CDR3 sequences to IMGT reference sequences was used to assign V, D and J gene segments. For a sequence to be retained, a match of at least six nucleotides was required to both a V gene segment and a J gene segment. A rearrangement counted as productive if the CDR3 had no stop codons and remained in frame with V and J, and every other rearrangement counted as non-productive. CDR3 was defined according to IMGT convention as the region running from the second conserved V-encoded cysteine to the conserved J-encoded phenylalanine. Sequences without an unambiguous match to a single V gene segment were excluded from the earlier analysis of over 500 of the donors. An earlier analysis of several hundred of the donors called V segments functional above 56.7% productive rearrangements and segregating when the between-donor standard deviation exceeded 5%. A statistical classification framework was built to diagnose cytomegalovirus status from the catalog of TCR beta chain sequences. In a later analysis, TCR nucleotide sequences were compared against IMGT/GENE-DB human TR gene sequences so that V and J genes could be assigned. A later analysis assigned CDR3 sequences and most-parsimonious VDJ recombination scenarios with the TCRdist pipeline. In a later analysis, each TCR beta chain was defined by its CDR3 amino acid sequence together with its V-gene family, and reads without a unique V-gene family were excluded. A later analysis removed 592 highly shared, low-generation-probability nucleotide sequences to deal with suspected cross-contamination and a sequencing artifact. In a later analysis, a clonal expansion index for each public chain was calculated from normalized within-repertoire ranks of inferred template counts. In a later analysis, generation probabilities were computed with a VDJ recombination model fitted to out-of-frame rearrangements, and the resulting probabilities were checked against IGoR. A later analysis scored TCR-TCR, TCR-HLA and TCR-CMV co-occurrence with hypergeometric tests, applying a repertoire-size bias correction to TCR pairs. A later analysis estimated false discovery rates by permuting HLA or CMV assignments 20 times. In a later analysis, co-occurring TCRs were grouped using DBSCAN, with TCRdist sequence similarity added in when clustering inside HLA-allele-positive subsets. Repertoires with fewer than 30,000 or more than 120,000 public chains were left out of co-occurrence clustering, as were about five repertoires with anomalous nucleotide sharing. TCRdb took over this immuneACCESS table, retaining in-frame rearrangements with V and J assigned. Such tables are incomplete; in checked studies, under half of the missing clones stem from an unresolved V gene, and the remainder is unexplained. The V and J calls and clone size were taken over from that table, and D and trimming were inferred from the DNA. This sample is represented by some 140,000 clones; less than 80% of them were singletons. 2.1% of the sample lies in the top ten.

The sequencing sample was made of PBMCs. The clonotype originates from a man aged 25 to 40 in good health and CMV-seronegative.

The sequenced DNA is TGCGCCAGCAGCCAATGGACTAACGGGGCCAACGTCCTGACTTTC. Translated, this gives CASSQWTNGANVLTF. In this chain, TRBV4-3 is recombined with TRBJ2-6; TRBD2 is perhaps the D gene, given 6 matching bases. The CDR3 contains 15 residues, cysteine and phenylalanine counted. Just the 45-base CDR3 DNA is kept, in frame starting at base 1. For CDR1 and CDR2, the germline V gene lists LGHNA and YSLEER. V loses 2 bases of germline sequence and J loses 4 bases, and the interval between the two ends is 9 bases.